Shown below are 17 T cell receptor beta chains from a single sample sequenced in a study of T-cell reconstitution after alpha-beta-depleted transplantation in children. Unique molecular identifiers featured in how the TCRbeta library was prepared. MiXCR, run by TCRdb on the PCR reads, gives a single entry per CDR3 protein. Of fewer than 750,000 distinct CDR3 sequences in the sample, about a quarter were seen once. The source was PBMCs, collected before TCRalphabeta/CD19-depleted stem cell transplant. Receptors were obtained from a boy less than two years old with Wiskott-Aldrich syndrome, due to receive a stem cell transplant.

A few counts support this clonotype. The CDR3 sequence: CASSSGPERAQHF. CDR3 nucleotide sequence: TGTGCCAGCAGTTCCGGTCCGGAGCGGGCCCAGCATTTT. V is TRBV2 and J is TRBJ1-5; D unclear. V lost 5 bases and J lost 11, with 16 bases in between. Germline V gives CDR1 SNHLY, CDR2 FYNNEI. The CDR3 loop spans 13 amino acids.

The V gene is TRBV5-1, the J gene TRBJ2-1, with TRBD1 identical over 11 bases. Germline V lookup: CDR1 SGHRS, CDR2 YFSETQ. The V gene end was trimmed by 4 bases and the J gene end by 2 bases; junction bases not matched to a gene: 5. The CDR3 spans 16 residues. The CDR3: CASSEGQGGTYNEQFF. CDR3 DNA: TGCGCCAGCAGCGAGGGACAGGGGGGGACCTACAATGAGCAGTTCTTC.

A few counts support this clonotype. The CDR3 sequence is CASSGPGGTEAFF. The DNA for the CDR3 is TGTGCCAGCAGTGGGCCAGGGGGCACTGAAGCTTTCTTT. V is TRBV28 and J is TRBJ1-1; 7 positions agree with TRBD1. The CDR3 covers 13 residues. CDR1 and CDR2 from the germline V gene are MDHEN and SYDVKM. V lost 5 bases to trimming and J lost 4 bases; unmatched junction nucleotides: 4.

This clonotype was seen a few times. The gene calls are TRBV15 and TRBJ2-7; the match to TRBD1 covers 7 bases. Germline CDR1 reads LNHNV; CDR2 reads YYDKDF (reference sequence). The trim removed 1 base at V and 6 bases at J, leaving 3 bases unmatched. The CDR3 consists of 13 residues. The CDR3 nucleotides are TGTGCCACCAGCAGAGGCGACAGGGTCGAGCAGTACTTC. Protein product: CATSRGDRVEQYF.

This sequence joins TRBV20-1 and TRBJ1-1; the match to TRBD1 covers 7 bases. Trimming removed 1 base from V and 4 bases from J; junction bases left unmatched: 9. The length of the CDR3 is 15 residues. Germline CDR1 and CDR2: DFQATT and SNEGSKA (reference sequence). CDR3 coding DNA: TGCAGTGCTAGAGCTGTGAGGGGGCGGAGCACTGAAGCTTTCTTT. This encodes CSARAVRGRSTEAFF.

The chain employs TRBV18 and TRBJ2-7; either TRBD1 or TRBD2 may fit D (5 bases each). The germline V and J ends were trimmed by 2 bases and 2 bases, with 16 bases remaining between them. This CDR3 region has 16 residues. Germline V gives CDR1 KGHSH, CDR2 LQKENI. CDR3 protein: CASSPMAGRTTYEQYF. The CDR3 coding sequence is TGTGCCAGCTCACCAATGGCGGGCAGGACAACCTACGAGCAGTACTTC.

V gene TRBV3-1 combines with J gene TRBJ1-2; TRBD1 is a possible D gene (5 bases). Trimming pared 4 bases from V and 4 bases from J, leaving 13 bases between. Germline CDR1 reads LGHDT; CDR2 reads YNNKEL (reference sequence). CDR3 length equals 14 residues. The CDR3 DNA sequence: TGTGCCAGCAGCCGACCGGGACCCGGCTATGGCTACACCTTC. Protein product: CASSRPGPGYGYTF.

This clonotype was seen a handful of times. The CDR3 here is CASISSGGALNTEAFF. The CDR3 nucleotides read TGCGCCAGCATCTCCAGCGGGGGGGCCCTGAACACTGAAGCTTTCTTT. The rearrangement joins TRBV5-1 to TRBJ1-1; possibly TRBD1 for D (6 bases). Germline V lookup: CDR1 SGHRS, CDR2 YFSETQ. With 6 bases removed from V and 0 bases from J, the gap between germline ends came to 18 bases. The CDR3 extends over 16 amino acids.

The rearrangement joins TRBV5-1 to TRBJ2-1, with TRBD2 identical over 14 bases. Germline CDR1 reads SGHRS; CDR2 reads YFSETQ. Trimming cost V 3 bases and J 8 bases; bases outside gene matches: 10. CDR3 length: 17 amino acids. For the CDR3, the DNA is TGCGCCAGCAGCTACGCGAAGACTAGCGGGAGGGTTGATGAGCAGTTCTTC. It codes for CASSYAKTSGRVDEQFF. The variable domain in full, with the rest retrieved from reference TRBV5-1 and TRBJ2-1, is KAGVTQTPRYLIKTRGQQVTLSCSPISGHRSVSWYQQTPGQGLQFLFEYFSETQRNKGNFPGRFSGRQFSNSRSEMNVSTLELGDSALYLCASSYAKTSGRVDEQFFGPGTRLTVL.

This clonotype was detected only a few times. This sequence joins TRBV20-1 and TRBJ2-7, with a possible D match to TRBD2 (6 bases). CDR1 is DFQATT, CDR2 SNEGSKA, per germline (reference sequence). The CDR3 loop spans 12 amino acids. Trimming removed 3 bases at V and 5 bases at J, with 11 bases between. The CDR3 loop reads CSASGGANEQYF. CDR3 in DNA: TGCAGTGCTAGCGGGGGAGCCAACGAGCAGTACTTC.

The chain employs TRBV5-6 and TRBJ2-1; TRBD2 agrees at 9 bases. J lost 10 bases, V lost 4 bases, and 12 bases had no gene match. Per germline, CDR1 SGHDT and CDR2 YYEEEE. The CDR3 length is 15 residues. The CDR3 bases are TGTGCCAGCAGCCCCGGGACTAGCCCCATAAGAGAGCAGTTCTTC. Amino acid sequence: CASSPGTSPIREQFF. Variable domain in full (rest from reference TRBV5-6 and TRBJ2-1): DAGVTQSPTHLIKTRGQQVTLRCSPKSGHDTVSWYQQALGQGPQFIFQYYEEEERQRGNFPDRFSGHQFPNYSSELNVNALLLGDSALYLCASSPGTSPIREQFFGPGTRLTVL.

The table lists this clonotype with a count of one. The gene calls are TRBV12-5 and TRBJ1-1; no firm D call. V was shortened by 5 bases and J by 3 bases, with 22 bases between the two germline ends. Germline V CDR1 and CDR2: LGHNT, FRNRAP. The CDR3 loop spans 17 amino acids. This CDR3 reads CASGPSQLGRAYTEAFF. The CDR3 nucleotides read TGTGCTAGTGGTCCGTCCCAATTGGGAAGGGCCTACACTGAAGCTTTCTTT.

The chain carries TRBV19 and TRBJ1-1, with D possibly matching TRBD1 (6 bases). The CDR3 extends over 13 amino acids. The germline V gene has CDR1 LNHDA and CDR2 SQIVND (reference sequence). V gave up 7 bases and J gave up 7 bases, with 16 bases separating them. Written as DNA, the CDR3 is TGTGCCAGTACCCCCGACAGGCCCCATGAAGCTTTCTTT. Its protein is CASTPDRPHEAFF.

The chain uses TRBV6-5 and TRBJ1-3; no clear D gene. The germline V gene encodes CDR1 MNHEY and CDR2 SVGAGI. V was clipped by 0 bases and J by 0 bases, with 12 bases between them. The CDR3 consists of 17 residues. The CDR3 DNA reads TGTGCCAGCAGTTACTCGGCCTCACGTGGCTCTGGAAACACCATATATTTT. Amino acid sequence: CASSYSASRGSGNTIYF.

In this sample, this clonotype turned up a few times. The chain employs TRBV7-6 and TRBJ2-7, with D maybe TRBD2 (5 bases). Germline-derived CDR1 and CDR2 are SGHVS and FNYEAQ. The CDR3 is 13 residues long. V lost 1 base and J lost 6, with 10 bases in between. The CDR3 nucleotides are TGTGCCAGCAGCTTAGAAGTTGAGGGCGAGCAGTACTTC. Translation: CASSLEVEGEQYF.

The chain couples TRBV7-2 to TRBJ1-6, with D hard to call. With 6 bases removed from V and 4 bases from J, the gap between germline ends came to 16 bases. Germline-derived CDR1 and CDR2 are SGHTA and FQGNSA. There are 16 residues in the CDR3. Written as DNA, the CDR3 is TGTGCCAGCAGATTAATGGCCAGTAAATATAATTCACCCCTCCACTTT. The encoded protein is CASRLMASKYNSPLHF.

The chain uses TRBV20-1 and TRBJ2-3; D gene unclear. This CDR3 contains 13 residues. Germline-derived CDR1 and CDR2 are DFQATT and SNEGSKA (reference sequence). V was cut by 4 bases and J by 0 bases, with 8 bases left in between. This chain's CDR3 is CSAMGFSTDTQYF. CDR3 sequence (DNA): TGCAGTGCTATGGGATTTAGCACAGATACGCAGTATTTT.